The sample holds a few counts of the clone carrying this TCR beta chain. The record originates from a study of T cells in localized non-small cell lung cancer. TCRdb keeps only in-frame clones here, not all; method: immunoSEQ multiplex PCR. This sample has under 50,000 clones, with roughly 89% found just once. The CDR3 is made up of 13 amino acids. Germline loops: CDR1 KGHSH, CDR2 LQKENI. The V end was cut by 6 bases, the J end by 6 bases, with 11 bases between. This clonotype was sampled from a male donor at least 60 years old with stage II lung adenocarcinoma. V gene TRBV18 combines with J gene TRBJ2-2, with TRBD1 as a possible D gene (6 bases). This sample comprised peripheral blood mononuclear cells, obtained before any cancer treatment. CDR3 sequence (DNA): TGTGCCAGCTCCCCCAGGGGAGCCGGGGAGCTGTTTTTT. This sequence encodes CASSPRGAGELFF.